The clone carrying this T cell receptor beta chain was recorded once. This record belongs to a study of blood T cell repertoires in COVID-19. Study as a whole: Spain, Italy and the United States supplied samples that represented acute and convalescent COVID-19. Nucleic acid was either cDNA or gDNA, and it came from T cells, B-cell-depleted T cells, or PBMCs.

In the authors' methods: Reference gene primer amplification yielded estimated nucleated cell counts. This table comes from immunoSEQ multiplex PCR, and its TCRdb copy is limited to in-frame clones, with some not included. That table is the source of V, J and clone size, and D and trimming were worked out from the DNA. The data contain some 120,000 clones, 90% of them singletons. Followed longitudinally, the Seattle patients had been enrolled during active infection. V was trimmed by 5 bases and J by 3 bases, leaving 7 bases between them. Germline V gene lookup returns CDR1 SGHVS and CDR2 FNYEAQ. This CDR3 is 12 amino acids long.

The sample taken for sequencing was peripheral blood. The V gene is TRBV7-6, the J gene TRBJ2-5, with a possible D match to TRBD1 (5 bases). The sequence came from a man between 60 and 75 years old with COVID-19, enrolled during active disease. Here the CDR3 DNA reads TGTGCCAGCAGCGGCAGGGAAGAGACCCAGTACTTC. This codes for CASSGREETQYF.